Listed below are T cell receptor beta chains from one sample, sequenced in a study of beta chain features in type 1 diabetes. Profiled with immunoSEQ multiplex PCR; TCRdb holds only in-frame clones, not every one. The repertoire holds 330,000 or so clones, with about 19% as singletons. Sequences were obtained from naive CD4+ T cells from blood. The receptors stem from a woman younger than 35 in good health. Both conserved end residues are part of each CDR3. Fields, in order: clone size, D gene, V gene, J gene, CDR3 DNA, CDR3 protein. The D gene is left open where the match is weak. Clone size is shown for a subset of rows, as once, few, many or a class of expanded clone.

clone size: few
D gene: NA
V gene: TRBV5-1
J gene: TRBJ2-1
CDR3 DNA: TGCGCCAGCAGTTACCCCGGGGATGCCGAGAATGAGCAGTTCTTC
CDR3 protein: CASSYPGDAENEQFF

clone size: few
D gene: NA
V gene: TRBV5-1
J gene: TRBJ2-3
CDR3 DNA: TGCGCCAGCAGCTTGTCGGACAACACAGATACGCAGTATTTT
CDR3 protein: CASSLSDNTDTQYF

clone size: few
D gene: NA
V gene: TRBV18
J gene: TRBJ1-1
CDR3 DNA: TGTGCCAGCTCATACACGATGGGGAGCACTGAAGCTTTCTTT
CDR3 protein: CASSYTMGSTEAFF

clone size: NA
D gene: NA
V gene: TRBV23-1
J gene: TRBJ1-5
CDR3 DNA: TGCGCCAGCAGTCTCTCCGGACGGGGAGGAAATCAGCCCCAGCATTTT
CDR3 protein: CASSLSGRGGNQPQHF

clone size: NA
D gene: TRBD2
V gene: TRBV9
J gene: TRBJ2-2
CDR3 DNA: TGTGCCAGCAGCGCCCTGACTAGCGGGCTGAACACCGGGGAGCTGTTTTTT
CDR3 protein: CASSALTSGLNTGELFF

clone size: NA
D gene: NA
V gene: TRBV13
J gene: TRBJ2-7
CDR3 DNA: TGTGCCAGCAGCTTAGTAACCTACGAGCAGTACTTC
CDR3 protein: CASSLVTYEQYF

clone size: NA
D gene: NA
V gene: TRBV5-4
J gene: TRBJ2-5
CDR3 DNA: TGTGCCAGCAGCTTGAGGGGGTCGTCGGAGACCCAGTACTTC
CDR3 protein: CASSLRGSSETQYF

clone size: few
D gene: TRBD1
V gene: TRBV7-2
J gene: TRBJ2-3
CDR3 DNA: TGTGCCAGCAGCTTAGGGGCTCAGGGGGCGCCAGATACGCAGTATTTT
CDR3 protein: CASSLGAQGAPDTQYF

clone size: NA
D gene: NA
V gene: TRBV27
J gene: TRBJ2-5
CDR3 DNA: TGTGCCAGCAGTTTGAGGGCCCAAATTGACGGAGAGACCCAGTACTTC
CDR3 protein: CASSLRAQIDGETQYF

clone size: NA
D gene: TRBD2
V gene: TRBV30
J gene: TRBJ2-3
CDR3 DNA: TGTGCCTGGAGTGTACGGTTGGGACTAGCGGGAGGGACGGGTACGCAGTATTTT
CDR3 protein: CAWSVRLGLAGGTGTQYF

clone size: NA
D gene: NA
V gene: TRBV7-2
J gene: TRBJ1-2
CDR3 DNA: TGTGCCAGCAGCGCCAGGACTGGATATGGCTACACCTTC
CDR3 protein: CASSARTGYGYTF

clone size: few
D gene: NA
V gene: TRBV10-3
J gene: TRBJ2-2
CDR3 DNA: TGTGCCATCAGCCGGACAGAGAACACCGGGGAGCTGTTTTTT
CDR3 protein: CAISRTENTGELFF

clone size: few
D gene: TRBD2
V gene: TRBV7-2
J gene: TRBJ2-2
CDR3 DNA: TGTGCCAGCAGCCCGAGACTAGCCCGGGGGGCCGGGGAGCTGTTTTTT
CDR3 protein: CASSPRLARGAGELFF

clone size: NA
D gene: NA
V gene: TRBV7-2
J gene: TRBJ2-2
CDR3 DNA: TGTGCCAGCAGCTTAAGGGGTGGCGGGGAGCTGTTTTTT
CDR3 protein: CASSLRGGGELFF